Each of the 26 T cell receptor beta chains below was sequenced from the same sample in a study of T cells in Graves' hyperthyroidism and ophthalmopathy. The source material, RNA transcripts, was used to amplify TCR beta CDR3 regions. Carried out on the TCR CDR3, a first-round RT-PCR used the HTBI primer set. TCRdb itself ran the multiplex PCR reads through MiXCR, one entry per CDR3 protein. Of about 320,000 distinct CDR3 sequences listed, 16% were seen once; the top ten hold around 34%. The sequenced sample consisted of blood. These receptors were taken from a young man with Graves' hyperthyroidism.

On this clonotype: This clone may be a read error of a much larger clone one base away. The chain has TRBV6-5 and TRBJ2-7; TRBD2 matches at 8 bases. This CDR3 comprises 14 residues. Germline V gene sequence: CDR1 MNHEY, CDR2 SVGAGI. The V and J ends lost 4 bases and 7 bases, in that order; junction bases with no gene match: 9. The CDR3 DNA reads TGTGCCAGCAGTTCCCCCGGGGGGGCGAATGAGCAGTACTTC. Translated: CASSSPGGANEQYF.

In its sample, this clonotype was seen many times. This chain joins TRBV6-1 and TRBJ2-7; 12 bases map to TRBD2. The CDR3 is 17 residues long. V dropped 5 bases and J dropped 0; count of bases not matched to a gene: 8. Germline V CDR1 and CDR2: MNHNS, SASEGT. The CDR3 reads CASSRTSGTTTSYEQYF. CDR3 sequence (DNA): TGTGCCAGCAGTCGGACTAGCGGGACCACAACCTCCTACGAGCAGTACTTC.

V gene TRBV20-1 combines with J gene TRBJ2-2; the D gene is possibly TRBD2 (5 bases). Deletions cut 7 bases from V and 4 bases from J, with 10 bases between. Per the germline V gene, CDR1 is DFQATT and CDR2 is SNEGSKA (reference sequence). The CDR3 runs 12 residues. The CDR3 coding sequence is TGCAGTGTGGAGGCGGGCACCGGGGAGCTGTTTTTT. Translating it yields CSVEAGTGELFF.

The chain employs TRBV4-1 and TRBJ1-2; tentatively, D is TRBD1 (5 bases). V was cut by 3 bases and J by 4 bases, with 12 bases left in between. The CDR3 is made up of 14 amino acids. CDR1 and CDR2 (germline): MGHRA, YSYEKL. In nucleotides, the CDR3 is TGCGCCAGCAGCCAGCCGGGACTGAGCTATGGCTACACCTTC. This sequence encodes CASSQPGLSYGYTF.

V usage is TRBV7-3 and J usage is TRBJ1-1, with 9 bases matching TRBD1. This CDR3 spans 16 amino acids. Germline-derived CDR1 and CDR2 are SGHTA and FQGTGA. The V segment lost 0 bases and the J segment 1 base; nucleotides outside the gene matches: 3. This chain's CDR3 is CASSLTGTGQNTEAFF. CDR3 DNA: TGTGCCAGCAGCTTAACAGGGACAGGGCAGAACACTGAAGCTTTCTTT.

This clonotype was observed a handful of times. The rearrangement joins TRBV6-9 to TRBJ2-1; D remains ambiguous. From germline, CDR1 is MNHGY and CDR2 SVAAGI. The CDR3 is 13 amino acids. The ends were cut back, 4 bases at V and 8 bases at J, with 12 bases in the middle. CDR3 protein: CASSLQRIYEQFF. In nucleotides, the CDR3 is TGTGCCAGCAGTTTACAACGCATATATGAGCAGTTCTTC.

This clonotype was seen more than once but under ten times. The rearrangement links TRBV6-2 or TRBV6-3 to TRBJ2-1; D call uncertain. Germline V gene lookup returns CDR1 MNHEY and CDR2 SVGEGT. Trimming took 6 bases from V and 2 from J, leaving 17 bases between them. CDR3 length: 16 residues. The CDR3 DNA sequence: TGTGCCAGCAGCGCCCTTCAGGACGAGGCCTACAATGAGCAGTTCTTC. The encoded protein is CASSALQDEAYNEQFF.

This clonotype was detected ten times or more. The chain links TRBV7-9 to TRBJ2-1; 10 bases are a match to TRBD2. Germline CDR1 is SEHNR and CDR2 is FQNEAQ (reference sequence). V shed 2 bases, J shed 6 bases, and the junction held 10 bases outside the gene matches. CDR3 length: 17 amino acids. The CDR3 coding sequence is TGTGCCAGCAGCTTACGCCTAGCGGGAGCCACCGGCAATGAGCAGTTCTTC. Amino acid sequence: CASSLRLAGATGNEQFF.

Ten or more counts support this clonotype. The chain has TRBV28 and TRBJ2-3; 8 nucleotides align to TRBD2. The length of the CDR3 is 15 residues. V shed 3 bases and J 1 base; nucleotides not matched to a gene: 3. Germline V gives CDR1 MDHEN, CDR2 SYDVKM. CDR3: CASSFLTSGTDTQYF. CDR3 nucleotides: TGTGCCAGCAGTTTCCTGACTAGCGGCACAGATACGCAGTATTTT. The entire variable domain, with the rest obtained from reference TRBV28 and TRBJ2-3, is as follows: DVKVTQSSRYLVKRTGEKVFLECVQDMDHENMFWYRQDPGLGLRLIYFSYDVKMKEKGDIPEGYSVSREKKERFSLILESASTNQTSMYLCASSFLTSGTDTQYFGPGTRLTVL.

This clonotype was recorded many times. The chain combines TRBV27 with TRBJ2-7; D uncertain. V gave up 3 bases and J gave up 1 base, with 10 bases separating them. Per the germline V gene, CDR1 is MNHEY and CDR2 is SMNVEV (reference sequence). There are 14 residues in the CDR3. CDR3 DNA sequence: TGTGCCAGCAGTTTCTTCCTGGGGTCCTACGAGCAGTACTTC. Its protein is CASSFFLGSYEQYF.

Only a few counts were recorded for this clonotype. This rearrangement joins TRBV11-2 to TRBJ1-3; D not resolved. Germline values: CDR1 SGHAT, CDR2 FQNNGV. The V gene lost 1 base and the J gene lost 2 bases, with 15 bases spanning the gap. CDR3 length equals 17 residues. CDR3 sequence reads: CASSLVGLEGPGNTIYF. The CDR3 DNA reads TGTGCCAGCAGCTTAGTAGGTTTGGAGGGCCCTGGAAACACCATATATTTT. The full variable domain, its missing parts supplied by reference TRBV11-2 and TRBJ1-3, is EAGVAQSPRYKIIEKRQSVAFWCNPISGHATLYWYQQILGQGPKLLIQFQNNGVVDDSQLPKDRFSAERLKGVDSTLKIQPAKLEDSAVYLCASSLVGLEGPGNTIYFGEGSWLTVV.

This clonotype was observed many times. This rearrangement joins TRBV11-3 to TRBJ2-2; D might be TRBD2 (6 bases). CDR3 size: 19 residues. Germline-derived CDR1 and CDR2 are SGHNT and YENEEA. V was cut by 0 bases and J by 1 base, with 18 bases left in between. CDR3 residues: CASSLDLIPGLKNTGELFF. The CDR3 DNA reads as TGTGCCAGCAGCTTAGATCTCATCCCGGGACTTAAGAACACCGGGGAGCTGTTTTTT.

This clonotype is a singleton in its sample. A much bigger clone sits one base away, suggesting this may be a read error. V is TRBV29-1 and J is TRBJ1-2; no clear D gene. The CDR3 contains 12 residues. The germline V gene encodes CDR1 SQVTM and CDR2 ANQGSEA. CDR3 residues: CNVVKGQHGYTF. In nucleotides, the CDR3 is TGCAACGTTGTTAAGGGTCAGCATGGCTACACCTTC.

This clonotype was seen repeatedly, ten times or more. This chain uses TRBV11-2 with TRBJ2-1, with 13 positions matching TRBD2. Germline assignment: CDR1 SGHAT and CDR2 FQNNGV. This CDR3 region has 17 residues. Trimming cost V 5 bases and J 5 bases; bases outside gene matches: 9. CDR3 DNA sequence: TGTGCCAGCAGCGACGGACTAGCGGGAGCGTCCGACAATGAGCAGTTCTTC. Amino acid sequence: CASSDGLAGASDNEQFF.

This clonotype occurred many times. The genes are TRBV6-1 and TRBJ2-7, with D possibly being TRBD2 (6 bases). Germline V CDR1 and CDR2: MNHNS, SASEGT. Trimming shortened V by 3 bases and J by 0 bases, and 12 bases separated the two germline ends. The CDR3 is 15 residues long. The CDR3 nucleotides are TGTGCCAGCAGTGAGCTAGCGCAAAGCTCCTACGAGCAGTACTTC. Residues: CASSELAQSSYEQYF.

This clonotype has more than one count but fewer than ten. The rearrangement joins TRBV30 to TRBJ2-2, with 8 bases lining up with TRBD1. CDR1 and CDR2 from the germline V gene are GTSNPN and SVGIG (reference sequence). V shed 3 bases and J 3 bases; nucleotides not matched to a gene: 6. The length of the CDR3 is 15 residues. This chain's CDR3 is CAWRGQGVDTGELFF. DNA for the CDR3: TGTGCCTGGAGAGGACAGGGCGTCGACACCGGGGAGCTGTTTTTT.

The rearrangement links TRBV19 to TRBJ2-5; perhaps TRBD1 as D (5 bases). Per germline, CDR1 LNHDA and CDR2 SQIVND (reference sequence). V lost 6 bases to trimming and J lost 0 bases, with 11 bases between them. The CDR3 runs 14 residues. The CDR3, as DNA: TGTGCCAGTAGCCCCGACAGCTACCAAGAGACCCAGTACTTC. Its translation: CASSPDSYQETQYF. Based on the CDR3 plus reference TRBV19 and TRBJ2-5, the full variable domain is DGGITQSPKYLFRKEGQNVTLSCEQNLNHDAMYWYRQDPGQGLRLIYYSQIVNDFQKGDIAEGYSVSREKKESFPLTVTSAQKNPTAFYLCASSPDSYQETQYFGPGTRLLVL.

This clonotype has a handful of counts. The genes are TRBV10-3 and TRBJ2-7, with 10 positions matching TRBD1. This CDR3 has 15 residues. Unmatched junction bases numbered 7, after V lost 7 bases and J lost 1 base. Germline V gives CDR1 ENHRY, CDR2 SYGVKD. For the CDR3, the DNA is TGTGCCATCAAGGAGGACAGGGGGTCATCCTACGAGCAGTACTTC. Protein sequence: CAIKEDRGSSYEQYF.

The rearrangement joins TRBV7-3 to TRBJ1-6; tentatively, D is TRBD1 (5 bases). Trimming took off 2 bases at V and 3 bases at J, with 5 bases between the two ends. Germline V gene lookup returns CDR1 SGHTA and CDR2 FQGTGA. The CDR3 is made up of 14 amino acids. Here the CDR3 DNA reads TGTGCCAGCAGCTTAGACAGCTATAATTCACCCCTCCACTTT. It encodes CASSLDSYNSPLHF.

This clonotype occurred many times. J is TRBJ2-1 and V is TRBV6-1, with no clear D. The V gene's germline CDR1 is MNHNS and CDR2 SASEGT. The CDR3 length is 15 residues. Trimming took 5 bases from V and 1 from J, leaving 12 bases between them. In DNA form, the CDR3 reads TGTGCCAGCAGTTACGACTTGCGGTCCTACAATGAGCAGTTCTTC. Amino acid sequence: CASSYDLRSYNEQFF.

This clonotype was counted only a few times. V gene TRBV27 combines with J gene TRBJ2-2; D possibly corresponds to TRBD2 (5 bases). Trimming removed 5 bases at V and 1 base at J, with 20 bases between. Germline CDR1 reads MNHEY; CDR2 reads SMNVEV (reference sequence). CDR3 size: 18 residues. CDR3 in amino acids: CASSLIPKREGNTGELFF. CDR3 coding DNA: TGTGCCAGCAGTCTCATCCCCAAAAGAGAGGGGAACACCGGGGAGCTGTTTTTT.

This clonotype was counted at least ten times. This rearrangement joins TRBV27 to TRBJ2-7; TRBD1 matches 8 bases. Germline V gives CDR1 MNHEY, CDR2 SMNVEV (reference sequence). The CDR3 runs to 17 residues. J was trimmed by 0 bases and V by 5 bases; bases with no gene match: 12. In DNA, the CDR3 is TGTGCCAGCAGTCCCGCCTTTGGGACAGGCAGCTCCTACGAGCAGTACTTC. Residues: CASSPAFGTGSSYEQYF.

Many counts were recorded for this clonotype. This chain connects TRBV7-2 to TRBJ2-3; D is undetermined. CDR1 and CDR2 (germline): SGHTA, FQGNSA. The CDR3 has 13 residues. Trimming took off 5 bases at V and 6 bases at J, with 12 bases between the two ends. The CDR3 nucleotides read TGTGCCAGCAGCCCAAATATGTTCGATACGCAGTATTTT. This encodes CASSPNMFDTQYF.

The CDR3 DNA is TGTGCCAGCGCCAATCGGGGGCGGGAGAATGACATTCAGTACTTC. Encoded protein: CASANRGRENDIQYF. The V and J genes are TRBV19 and TRBJ2-4; a weak D match, TRBD2 (7 bases). This CDR3 region has 15 residues. The germline CDR1 and CDR2 sequences are LNHDA and SQIVND (reference sequence). V lost 9 bases to trimming and J lost 8 bases, with 23 bases between them. The whole variable domain, remainder taken from reference TRBV19 and TRBJ2-4, is DGGITQSPKYLFRKEGQNVTLSCEQNLNHDAMYWYRQDPGQGLRLIYYSQIVNDFQKGDIAEGYSVSREKKESFPLTVTSAQKNPTAFYLCASANRGRENDIQYFGAGTRLSVL.

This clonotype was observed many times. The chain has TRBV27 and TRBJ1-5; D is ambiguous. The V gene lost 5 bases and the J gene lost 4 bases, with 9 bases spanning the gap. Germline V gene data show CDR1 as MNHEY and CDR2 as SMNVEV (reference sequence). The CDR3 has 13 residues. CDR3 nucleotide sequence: TGTGCCAGCAGTACACAGCGGAATCAGCCCCAGCATTTT. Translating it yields CASSTQRNQPQHF.

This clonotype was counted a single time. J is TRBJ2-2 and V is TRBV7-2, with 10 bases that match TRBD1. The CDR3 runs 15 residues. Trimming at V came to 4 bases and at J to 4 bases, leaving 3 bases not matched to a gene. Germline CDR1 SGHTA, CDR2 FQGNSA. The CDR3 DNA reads TGTACCAGCAGCTGGGACAGGGGAATCACCGGGGAGCTGTTTTTT. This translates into CTSSWDRGITGELFF. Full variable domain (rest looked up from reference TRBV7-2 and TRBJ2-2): GAGVSQSPSNKVTEKGKDVELRCDPISGHTALYWYRQSLGQGLEFLIYFQGNSAPDKSGLPSDRFSAERTGGSVSTLTIQRTQQEDSAVYLCTSSWDRGITGELFFGEGSRLTVL.